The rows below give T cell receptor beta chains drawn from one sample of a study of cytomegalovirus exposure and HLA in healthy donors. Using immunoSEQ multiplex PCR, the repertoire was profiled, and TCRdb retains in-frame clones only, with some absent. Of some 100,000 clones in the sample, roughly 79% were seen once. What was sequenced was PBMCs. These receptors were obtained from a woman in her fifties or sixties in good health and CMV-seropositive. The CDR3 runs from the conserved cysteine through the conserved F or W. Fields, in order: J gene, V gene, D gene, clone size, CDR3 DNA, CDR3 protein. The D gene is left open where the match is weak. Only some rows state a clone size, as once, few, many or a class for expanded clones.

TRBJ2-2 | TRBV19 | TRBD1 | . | TGTGCCAGTACCCCGACAGGGGGAGGCGGGGAGCTGTTTTTT | CASTPTGGGGELFF
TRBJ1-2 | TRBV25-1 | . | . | TGTGCCAGCAGATCGGATCTCGGAGACTATGGCTACACCTTC | CASRSDLGDYGYTF
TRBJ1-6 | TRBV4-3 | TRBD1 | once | TGCGCCAGCAGCCAAGATTCCGGACAGGGTTCACCCCTCCACTTT | CASSQDSGQGSPLHF
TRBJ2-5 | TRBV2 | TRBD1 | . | TGTGCCAGCAGGACCCCCGGGACAGGGGTAGGGGAGACCCAGTACTTC | CASRTPGTGVGETQYF
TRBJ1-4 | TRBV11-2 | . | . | TGTGCCACAGGGATGGCTAATGAAAAACTGTTTTTT | CATGMANEKLFF
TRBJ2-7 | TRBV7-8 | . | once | TGTGCCAGCAGCTCGATTCCGGGACAGTTTTTCGGGAGGGCCTCTGAGGAGCAGTACTTC | CASSSIPGQFFGRASEEQYF
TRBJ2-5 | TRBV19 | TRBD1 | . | TGTGCCAGTAGTGTCACAGGGGGCCAGGAGACCCAGTACTTC | CASSVTGGQETQYF
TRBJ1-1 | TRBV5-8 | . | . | TGTGCCAGCCAACCCGGACTCCTGAACACTGAAGCTTTCTTT | CASQPGLLNTEAFF
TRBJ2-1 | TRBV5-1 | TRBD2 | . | TGCGCCAGCAAGGGGGCGGGGGGGGACAATGAGCAGTTCTTC | CASKGAGGDNEQFF
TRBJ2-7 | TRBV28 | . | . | TGTGCCAGCAGTTTAGCGGGGCTACCCTACGAGCAGTACTTC | CASSLAGLPYEQYF
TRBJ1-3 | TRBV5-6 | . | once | TGTGCCAGCAGCTTGGCCGGCAGACTCCCGGGAAACACCATATATTTT | CASSLAGRLPGNTIYF
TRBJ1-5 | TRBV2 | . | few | TGTGCCAGCAGGTCAGGTTATAGCAATCAGCCCCAGCATTTT | CASRSGYSNQPQHF
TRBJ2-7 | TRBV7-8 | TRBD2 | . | TGTGCCAGCAGCTTAGACCTAGCGGGAGGGGTCGAGCAGTACTTC | CASSLDLAGGVEQYF
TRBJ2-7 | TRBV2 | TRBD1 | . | TGTGCCAGCAGTGGGATTGACAGGGGGCGATCCTCCTACGAGCAGTACTTC | CASSGIDRGRSSYEQYF
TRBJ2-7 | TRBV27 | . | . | TGTGCCAGCAGTTTCGAGGCCCGCTTAGTGACCGAGCAGTACTTC | CASSFEARLVTEQYF
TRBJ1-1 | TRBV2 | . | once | TGTGCCAGCAGTGTATGGGGAGGAACTGAAGCTTTCTTT | CASSVWGGTEAFF
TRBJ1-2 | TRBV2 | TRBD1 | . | TGTGCCAGCAGGTCGACAGGGGGGTCATATGGCTACACCTTC | CASRSTGGSYGYTF
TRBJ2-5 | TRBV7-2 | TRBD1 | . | TGTGCCAGCAGCCCTCAGGGGGCGCTGGAGACCCAGTACTTC | CASSPQGALETQYF
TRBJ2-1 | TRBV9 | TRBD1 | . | TGTGCCAGCAGAGGTTCAGGGGGTAGCGATGAGCAGTTCTTC | CASRGSGGSDEQFF